A single sample gave rise to the 19 T cell receptor beta chains below, sequenced in a study of human CD8 memory T cell subsets. Among CD8+ T cells, TPEX were CCR7+ PD-1+ TIGIT+ early memory cells with exhausted-like traits. UMI-labeled 5' RACE was used, and it produced the TCR beta libraries. TCRdb re-called the 5' RACE reads and shows each CDR3 protein once, DNA omitted. The sample data list several thousand distinct CDR3 sequences. Sequenced: CD8+ T cells from PBMCs. The source of these receptors is a human donor in good health.

This chain uses TRBV2 with TRBJ2-3; the TRBD2 assignment by TCRdb is unverifiable without DNA. CDR3 length equals 15 residues. Germline CDR1 reads SNHLY; CDR2 reads FYNNEI. CDR3 sequence: CASSELAGVIDTQYF. The full variable domain, completed using reference TRBV2 and TRBJ2-3, is EPEVTQTPSHQVTQMGQEVILRCVPISNHLYFYWYRQILGQKVEFLVSFYNNEISEKSEIFDDQFSVERPDGSNFTLKIRSTKLEDSAMYFCASSELAGVIDTQYFGPGTRLTVL.

J is TRBJ2-2 and V is TRBV3-1; TCRdb's D call of TRBD1 is untestable without DNA. CDR1 and CDR2 (germline): LGHDT, YNNKEL (reference sequence). The CDR3 loop spans 14 amino acids. The CDR3 region is CASSQQGGTGELFF.

This clonotype is labeled medium-sized based on frequency. V usage is TRBV12-3 or TRBV12-4 and J usage is TRBJ1-5; TCRdb's D gene call, TRBD1, goes unchecked for lack of DNA. The CDR3 extends over 17 amino acids. CDR3 protein: CASSLREFPASNQPQHF.

This clonotype is classed as medium-sized by frequency. The V call is TRBV29-1, the J call TRBJ2-2; without DNA, the TCRdb call of TRBD1 cannot be checked. The CDR3 extends over 13 amino acids. Per germline, CDR1 SQVTM and CDR2 ANQGSEA. The CDR3 sequence: CSVEGGAGGELFF.

This chain connects TRBV20-1 to TRBJ1-2. CDR1 and CDR2 from the germline V gene are DFQATT and SNEGSKA (reference sequence). The CDR3 has 14 amino acids. CDR3 in amino acids: CSAAGLIFNYGYTF.

This CDR3 is CASSLTGGTSGSHVYEQYF. The gene calls are TRBV7-9 and TRBJ2-7; with no DNA, the TCRdb D assignment of TRBD2 cannot be verified. The CDR3 is made up of 19 amino acids. Germline V gene lookup returns CDR1 SEHNR and CDR2 FQNEAQ (reference sequence).

The chain carries TRBV20-1 and TRBJ2-1; TCRdb's assignment of TRBD1 cannot be checked, as there is no DNA. The germline gives CDR1 DFQATT, CDR2 SNEGSKA (reference sequence). The CDR3 is made up of 15 amino acids. The CDR3 spells CSAASRDRGHNEQFF.

The rearrangement uses TRBV7-9 and TRBJ2-1; no DNA is available, so the TRBD1 call from TCRdb remains unchecked. This CDR3 region has 15 residues. The germline gives CDR1 SEHNR, CDR2 FQNEAQ (reference sequence). The CDR3: CASRDSGGANWEQFF.

The V and J genes are TRBV6-6 and TRBJ2-3. The germline gives CDR1 MNHNY, CDR2 SVGAGI (reference sequence). The length of the CDR3 is 12 residues. This CDR3 reads CASSTTGDTQYF.

The chain couples TRBV20-1 to TRBJ2-7; TCRdb designates TRBD1, a call that cannot be tested without DNA. CDR1 and CDR2 (germline): DFQATT, SNEGSKA (reference sequence). The CDR3 has 15 amino acids. CDR3 region: CSASPRGLPLYEQYF.

V usage is TRBV18 and J usage is TRBJ2-7; TCRdb's D call of TRBD1 is untestable without DNA. The CDR3 is made up of 14 amino acids. Germline lookup yields CDR1 KGHSH and CDR2 LQKENI. CDR3 residues: CASSPRQGDHEQYF.

The chain is built from TRBV28 and TRBJ2-1. The germline V gene has CDR1 MDHEN and CDR2 SYDVKM. The CDR3 is made up of 11 amino acids. CDR3 sequence reads: CASSPHNEQFF.

CDR3: CASTRTAPGTSGTYSYNEQFF. J is TRBJ2-1 and V is TRBV7-9; the TCRdb D gene call, TRBD2, has no DNA to confirm it. In germline, CDR1 is SEHNR, CDR2 FQNEAQ (reference sequence). This CDR3 is 21 amino acids long.

This chain connects TRBV11-2 to TRBJ2-1. The germline gives CDR1 SGHAT, CDR2 FQNNGV. The CDR3 has 12 residues. CDR3 loop: CASSLGKNEQFF.

This chain uses TRBV29-1 with TRBJ1-2; no DNA is available, so the TRBD1 call from TCRdb remains unchecked. Germline V gene data show CDR1 as SQVTM and CDR2 as ANQGSEA. CDR3 length equals 12 residues. The CDR3 loop reads CSVRTVGYGYTF.

This clonotype is labeled medium-sized (0.01 to 0.1%) based on frequency. The gene calls are TRBV4-2 and TRBJ2-1. Germline V lookup: CDR1 LGHNA, CDR2 YNFKEQ. CDR3 size: 12 residues. CDR3 loop: CASSHRDNEQFF.

The rearrangement uses TRBV11-3 and TRBJ2-1; TCRdb names TRBD1, which stays unverified in the absence of DNA. The germline V gene has CDR1 SGHNT and CDR2 YENEEA. This CDR3 spans 17 amino acids. CDR3 in amino acids: CASSLDPGPTLYNEQFF.

V gene TRBV7-9 combines with J gene TRBJ2-1; TCRdb picks TRBD1, but there is no DNA to check that call. The CDR3 sequence is 13 residues long. Germline loops: CDR1 SEHNR, CDR2 FQNEAQ (reference sequence). The CDR3 region is CASSLALGDEQFF.

This rearrangement joins TRBV7-9 to TRBJ2-7; TCRdb names TRBD1, which stays unverified in the absence of DNA. This CDR3 has 14 residues. Germline V lookup: CDR1 SEHNR, CDR2 FQNEAQ (reference sequence). CDR3 residues: CASSMGQVSYEQYF.